This TCR beta chain was identified in a study of OX40 agonist ivuxolimab in advanced cancers. Looking at the study overall: Ivuxolimab, which patients received intravenously every 2 weeks, was dosed at 0.01 to 10 mg/kg. Partial responses were achieved by three patients, one with hepatocellular carcinoma and two with cutaneous melanoma.

Sequencing used immunoSEQ multiplex PCR; TCRdb keeps in-frame clones, though not all of them. The data hold approximately 41,000 clones, with approximately 86% observed a single time. The study's findings and limits: Among the least clonally expanded were partial responders at 0.1-3.0 mg/kg.

The CDR3 totals 16 residues. V trimming: 2 bases; J trimming: 2 bases; junction bases outside the gene matches: 3. Germline assignment: CDR1 MDHEN and CDR2 SYDVKM. Blood specimens came from baseline, cycle 4 day 1, and cycle 7 day 1. Concerning this clone: The antigen is undetermined.

This chain joins TRBV28 and TRBJ2-4, with 10 positions matching TRBD2. Sequenced here: CD4+ or CD8+ T cells sorted from blood, sampled in a trial of the OX40 agonist ivuxolimab. The receptor's source is an adult with an advanced solid tumor such as melanoma, head and neck, liver or kidney cancer. The CDR3 is CASSLQREGPKNIQYF. The CDR3 nucleotides read TGTGCCAGCAGTTTACAGCGGGAGGGACCCAAAAACATTCAGTACTTC.